This T cell receptor beta chain is from a study of CD8 T cells in Susac syndrome. This CDR3 is built from 13 residues. Germline V gene sequence: CDR1 KGHSH, CDR2 LQKENI. V was clipped by 6 bases and J by 5 bases, with 14 bases between them. Whole-study findings and limits: The study's TCR sequencing and HLA analysis covered a relatively small number of individuals, and the study acknowledged this.

Points on this clonotype: Its antigen is undetermined.

Sequencing of TCR beta was carried out in blood CD8+ and CD4+ T cells. cDNA came from about 0.46 to 1 ug RNA primed by random hexamers. immunoSEQ multiplex PCR amplified TCR beta CDR3 across 54 Vbeta, 13 Jbeta. TCRdb itself ran the immunoSEQ multiplex PCR reads through MiXCR, one entry per CDR3 protein. The sample consists of roughly 150,000 distinct CDR3 sequences, roughly 95% of them appearing once. The sequence was collected from a human donor in good health. This chain connects TRBV18 to TRBJ2-7; D tentatively reads TRBD1 or TRBD2 (5 bases each). The sequenced sample was CD4+ T cells from PBMCs. DNA for the CDR3: TGTGCCAGCTCCCCCGGGACCGACAACGAGCAGTACTTC. It yields the protein CASSPGTDNEQYF.